The 23 T cell receptor beta chains reported below all come from one sample, sequenced in a study of blood T cell repertoires in COVID-19. TCRdb's table, derived via immunoSEQ multiplex PCR, lists solely in-frame clones and lacks some. The sample yields some 330,000 clones, roughly 86% seen once. The sample consisted of peripheral blood. The receptors originated from a woman in her twenties or thirties with COVID-19, enrolled during active disease.

CDR3: CASSSRLAGGYNEQFF. The DNA for the CDR3 is TGTGCCAGCAGTTCGCGACTAGCGGGGGGATACAATGAGCAGTTCTTC. V usage is TRBV6-5 and J usage is TRBJ2-1, with 13 positions matching TRBD2. The junction had 4 bases not matched to a gene; V was cut back by 4 bases and J by 4 bases. This CDR3 region has 16 residues. The germline V gene has CDR1 MNHEY and CDR2 SVGAGI.

The chain carries TRBV4-3 and TRBJ2-7; the match to TRBD1 covers 11 bases. The germline V gene encodes CDR1 LGHNA and CDR2 YSLEER. The CDR3 spans 14 residues. The junction had 0 bases not matched to a gene; V was cut back by 3 bases and J by 2 bases. The CDR3 DNA reads TGCGCCAGCAGCCAGGGACAGGGGGCCTACGAGCAGTACTTC. Protein product: CASSQGQGAYEQYF.

This clone has a single count. This chain connects TRBV5-5 to TRBJ1-6, with no clear D. V shed 2 bases and J shed 9 bases, with 12 bases lying between them. The CDR3 has 14 amino acids. The V gene's germline CDR1 is SGHKS and CDR2 YYEKEE (reference sequence). As DNA, the CDR3 is TGTGCCAGCAGCTTTGGGCAGAGACCTTCACCCCTCCACTTT. Protein: CASSFGQRPSPLHF.

The gene calls are TRBV2 and TRBJ2-1, with D maybe TRBD1 (6 bases). Germline assignment: CDR1 SNHLY and CDR2 FYNNEI. The CDR3 is 13 residues long. V dropped 6 bases and J dropped 2 bases, with 8 bases sitting between them. DNA for the CDR3: TGTGCCAGCAGGGGGGACACCTACAATGAGCAGTTCTTC. This codes for CASRGDTYNEQFF.

The chain recombines TRBV5-1 with TRBJ2-3; D might be TRBD1 (5 bases). Trimming left V 0 bases short and J 5 bases short, with 7 bases between. The CDR3 extends over 13 amino acids. The germline V gene encodes CDR1 SGHRS and CDR2 YFSETQ. As DNA, the CDR3 is TGCGCCAGCAGCTTGGGCCAGGGAGATACGCAGTATTTT. It translates to CASSLGQGDTQYF.

This clone was observed a single time. This rearrangement joins TRBV2 to TRBJ2-1, with TRBD1 as a possible D gene (6 bases). From germline, CDR1 is SNHLY and CDR2 FYNNEI. The CDR3 is 13 residues long. Trimming removed 4 bases from V and 9 bases from J, with 13 bases in between. The CDR3 sequence: CASSANRDGEQFF. CDR3 nucleotide sequence: TGTGCCAGCAGTGCTAACAGGGATGGTGAGCAGTTCTTC.

The chain is built from TRBV11-3 and TRBJ1-2; possible D gene TRBD1, 6 bases. Per the germline V gene, CDR1 is SGHNT and CDR2 is YENEEA. The CDR3 covers 15 residues. The germline V and J ends were trimmed by 5 bases and 5 bases, with 18 bases remaining between them. The CDR3 nucleotides are TGTGCCAGCAGCCTCGAAGGGGGGGGAGGTTATGGCTACACCTTC. Its protein product is CASSLEGGGGYGYTF.

The chain recombines TRBV28 with TRBJ1-2; the D gene is possibly TRBD1 (5 bases). CDR3 length: 13 amino acids. Trimming stripped 4 bases from V and 5 bases from J, with 11 bases between. Germline V lookup: CDR1 MDHEN, CDR2 SYDVKM. The DNA of the CDR3 is TGTGCCAGCAGTTACAGGAGCTTATATGGCTACACCTTC. Its protein product is CASSYRSLYGYTF.

In the case of this clone: Other DNA sequences within the sample encode an identical CDR3. The chain uses TRBV18 and TRBJ1-3; D ambiguous. Germline values: CDR1 KGHSH, CDR2 LQKENI. The V end lost 2 bases, the J end lost 4 bases, and 3 bases lay between the germline ends. The CDR3 consists of 12 residues. The CDR3, as DNA: TGTGCCAGCTCACCATCGGGAAACACCATATATTTT. Its protein product is CASSPSGNTIYF.

This chain connects TRBV11-3 to TRBJ2-3; D call uncertain. The CDR3 spans 13 residues. CDR1 and CDR2 (germline): SGHNT, YENEEA. The ends were cut back, 6 bases at V and 1 base at J, with 8 bases in the middle. CDR3 residues: CASRRQGTDTQYF. The DNA of the CDR3 is TGTGCCAGCAGGAGACAAGGCACAGATACGCAGTATTTT.

This chain joins TRBV28 and TRBJ2-7; possibly TRBD1 for D (6 bases). Germline V gene lookup returns CDR1 MDHEN and CDR2 SYDVKM. V was shortened by 8 bases and J by 5 bases, with 10 bases between the two germline ends. The CDR3 contains 11 residues. The CDR3 protein is CASAGQHEQYV. The DNA of the CDR3 is TGTGCCAGCGCTGGACAGCACGAGCAGTACGTC.

This clone was seen only once. This chain links TRBV11-2 with TRBJ2-3; 9 nucleotides match TRBD2. This CDR3 has 18 residues. V gave up 1 base and J gave up 5 bases; unmatched junction bases: 13. Germline loops: CDR1 SGHAT, CDR2 FQNNGV. Written as DNA, the CDR3 is TGTGCCAGCAGCTTAGGGTATTATGGCGGGGGGGCCGAAGATACGCAGTATTTT. This translates into CASSLGYYGGGAEDTQYF. Using reference TRBV11-2 and TRBJ2-3 for the parts outside the CDR3, the full variable domain is EAGVAQSPRYKIIEKRQSVAFWCNPISGHATLYWYQQILGQGPKLLIQFQNNGVVDDSQLPKDRFSAERLKGVDSTLKIQPAKLEDSAVYLCASSLGYYGGGAEDTQYFGPGTRLTVL.

This clone was detected once. The chain couples TRBV4-1 to TRBJ1-1, with 7 bases aligning to TRBD1. The germline gives CDR1 MGHRA, CDR2 YSYEKL. V dropped 1 base and J dropped 7; count of bases not matched to a gene: 18. The CDR3 runs to 18 residues. This chain's CDR3 is CASSQVESAGTEDYEAFF. The CDR3 DNA sequence: TGCGCCAGCAGCCAAGTAGAATCGGCCGGGACAGAAGATTATGAAGCTTTCTTT.

On this clone: This sample includes further DNA sequences coding for the same CDR3. The chain couples TRBV6-5 to TRBJ2-7; 8 bases map to TRBD1. Germline CDR1 and CDR2: MNHEY and SVGAGI. The junction had 3 bases not matched to a gene; V was cut back by 6 bases and J by 2 bases. The CDR3 spans 13 residues. CDR3 protein: CASRRTGTYEQYF. Here the CDR3 DNA reads TGTGCCAGCAGGCGGACAGGGACCTACGAGCAGTACTTC.

The chain links TRBV5-1 to TRBJ1-4, with 7 bases fitting TRBD1. V shed 4 bases, J shed 3 bases, and the junction held 3 bases outside the gene matches. The CDR3 is 14 residues long. Germline V CDR1 and CDR2: SGHRS, YFSETQ. CDR3 nucleotides: TGCGCCAGCAGCACAGGACAGGCTAATGAAAAACTGTTTTTT. It codes for CASSTGQANEKLFF.

This clone was picked up many times. V gene TRBV7-9 combines with J gene TRBJ2-5; TRBD1 is a possible D gene (5 bases). The CDR3 is 15 amino acids. Germline values: CDR1 SEHNR, CDR2 FQNEAQ (reference sequence). The V end lost 4 bases, the J end lost 6 bases, and 18 bases lay between the germline ends. The CDR3 DNA reads as TGTGCCAGCAGCTCTCCGGACACTCCGGGTAAGACCCAGTACTTC. This gives the protein CASSSPDTPGKTQYF.

A remark on this clone: One end of the junction fails to match germline, which may point to a read error. The sample contains more than one DNA sequence encoding this CDR3. This rearrangement joins TRBV3-1 (or the pseudogene TRBV3-2) to TRBJ2-2; possible D gene TRBD1, 6 bases. From germline, CDR1 is LGHDT and CDR2 YNNKEL (reference sequence). The CDR3 has 16 residues. DNA of the CDR3: TGCGCCAGCAGCCCCTTCAGGGGACCTAACACCGGGGAGCTGTTTTTT. Translated, it gives CASSPFRGPNTGELFF.

The V and J genes are TRBV2 and TRBJ1-1; D is possibly TRBD1 (6 bases). V lost 3 bases and J lost 3, with 14 bases in between. From germline, CDR1 is SNHLY and CDR2 FYNNEI. The CDR3 is 15 residues long. The CDR3 sequence: CASSDTGSGDTEAFF. The CDR3 nucleotides are TGTGCCAGCAGTGATACAGGGAGTGGGGACACTGAAGCTTTCTTT.

J is TRBJ1-1 and V is TRBV19, with no clear D. V was cut by 10 bases and J by 1 base, with 10 bases left in between. The CDR3 length is 12 residues. Germline CDR1 reads LNHDA; CDR2 reads SQIVND (reference sequence). The CDR3 protein is CATREGNTEAFF. CDR3 coding DNA: TGTGCCACCAGAGAGGGGAACACTGAAGCTTTCTTT.

This chain joins TRBV7-2 and TRBJ2-5; 7 bases are a match to TRBD1. Germline lookup yields CDR1 SGHTA and CDR2 FQGNSA. Trimming took 6 bases from V and 2 from J; bases not matched to a gene: 9. This CDR3 spans 15 amino acids. CDR3 sequence: CASRDRMWGQETQYF. CDR3 in DNA: TGTGCCAGCAGGGACAGGATGTGGGGACAAGAGACCCAGTACTTC.

V usage is TRBV5-1 and J usage is TRBJ2-1, with D possibly being TRBD1 (6 bases). The CDR3 length is 15 residues. Germline V gene lookup returns CDR1 SGHRS and CDR2 YFSETQ. V was trimmed by 0 bases and J by 2 bases, leaving 9 bases between them. The CDR3 region is CASSLVEGAYNEQFF. In nucleotides, the CDR3 is TGCGCCAGCAGCTTGGTTGAGGGGGCCTACAATGAGCAGTTCTTC. Looking up the rest from reference TRBV5-1 and TRBJ2-1 gives the full variable domain: KAGVTQTPRYLIKTRGQQVTLSCSPISGHRSVSWYQQTPGQGLQFLFEYFSETQRNKGNFPGRFSGRQFSNSRSEMNVSTLELGDSALYLCASSLVEGAYNEQFFGPGTRLTVL.

The gene calls are TRBV2 and TRBJ2-5, with D unclear. The CDR3 covers 13 residues. V was cut by 3 bases and J by 7 bases, with 12 bases left in between. Germline CDR1 reads SNHLY; CDR2 reads FYNNEI. The CDR3 spells CASSDDSFGTQYF. DNA for the CDR3: TGTGCCAGCAGTGATGACTCCTTTGGGACCCAGTACTTC.

The chain couples TRBV9 to TRBJ2-3, with 7 bases identical to TRBD2. This CDR3 comprises 15 residues. Germline loops: CDR1 SGDLS, CDR2 YYNGEE. J was trimmed by 1 base and V by 2 bases; bases with no gene match: 4. The CDR3 region is CASSVAGDRTDTQYF. The CDR3 nucleotides read TGTGCCAGCAGCGTGGCGGGGGACCGCACAGATACGCAGTATTTT.